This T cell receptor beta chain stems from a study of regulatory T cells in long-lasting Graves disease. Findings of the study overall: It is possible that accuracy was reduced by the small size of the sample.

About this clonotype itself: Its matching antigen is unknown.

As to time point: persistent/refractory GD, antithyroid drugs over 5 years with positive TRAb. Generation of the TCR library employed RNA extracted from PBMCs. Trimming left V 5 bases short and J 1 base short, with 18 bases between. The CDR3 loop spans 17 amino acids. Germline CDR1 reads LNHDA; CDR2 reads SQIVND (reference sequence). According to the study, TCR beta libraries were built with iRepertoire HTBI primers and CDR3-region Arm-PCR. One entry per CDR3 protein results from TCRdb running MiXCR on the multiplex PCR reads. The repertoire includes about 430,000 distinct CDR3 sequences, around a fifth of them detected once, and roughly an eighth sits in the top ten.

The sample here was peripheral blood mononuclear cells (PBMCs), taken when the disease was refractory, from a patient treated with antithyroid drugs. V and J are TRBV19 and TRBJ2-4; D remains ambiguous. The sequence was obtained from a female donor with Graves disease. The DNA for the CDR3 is TGTGCCAGTAGTCTTGTTAGGGCGAATTCGGCCAAAAACATTCAGTACTTC. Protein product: CASSLVRANSAKNIQYF.